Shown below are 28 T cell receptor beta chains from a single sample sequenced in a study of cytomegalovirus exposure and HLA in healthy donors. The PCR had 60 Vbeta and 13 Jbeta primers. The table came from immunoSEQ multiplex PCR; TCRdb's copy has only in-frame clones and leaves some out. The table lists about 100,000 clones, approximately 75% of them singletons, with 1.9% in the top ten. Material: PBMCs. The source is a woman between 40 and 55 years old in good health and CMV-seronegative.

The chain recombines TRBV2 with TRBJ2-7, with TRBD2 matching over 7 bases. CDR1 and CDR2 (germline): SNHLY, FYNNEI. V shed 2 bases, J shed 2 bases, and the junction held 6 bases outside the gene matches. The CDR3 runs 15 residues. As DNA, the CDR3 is TGTGCCAGCAGTGAACTAGCGGAGCGAGCCTACGAGCAGTACTTC. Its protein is CASSELAERAYEQYF.

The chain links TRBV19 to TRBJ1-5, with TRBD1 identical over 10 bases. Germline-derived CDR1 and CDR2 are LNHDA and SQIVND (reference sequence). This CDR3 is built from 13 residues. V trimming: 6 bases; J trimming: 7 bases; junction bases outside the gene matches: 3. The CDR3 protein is CASSSDRGQPQHF. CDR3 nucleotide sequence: TGTGCCAGTAGCTCGGACAGGGGGCAGCCCCAGCATTTT.

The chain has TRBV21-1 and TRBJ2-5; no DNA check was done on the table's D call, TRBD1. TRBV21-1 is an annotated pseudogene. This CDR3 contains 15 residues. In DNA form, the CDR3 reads TGTGCCAGCAGCACCTCACAGGGGCGCCGAGAGACCCAGTACTTC. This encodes CASSTSQGRRETQYF.

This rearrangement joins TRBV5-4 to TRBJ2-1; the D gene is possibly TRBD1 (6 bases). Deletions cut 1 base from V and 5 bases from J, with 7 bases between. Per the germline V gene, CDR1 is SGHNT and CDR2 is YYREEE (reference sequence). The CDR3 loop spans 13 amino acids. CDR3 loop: CASSLQGNNEQFF. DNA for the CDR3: TGTGCCAGCAGCTTGCAGGGGAACAATGAGCAGTTCTTC.

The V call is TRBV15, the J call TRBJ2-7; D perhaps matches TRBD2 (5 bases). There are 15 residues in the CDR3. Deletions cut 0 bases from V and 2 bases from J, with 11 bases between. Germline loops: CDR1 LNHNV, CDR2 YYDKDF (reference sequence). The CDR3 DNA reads TGTGCCACCAGCAGAGATTCAAGCGGTACCTACGAGCAGTACTTC. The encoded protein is CATSRDSSGTYEQYF.

CDR3 bases: TGCGCCAGCAGCTTGGGATCACAGGGTTACACCGGGGAGCTGTTTTTT. Protein product: CASSLGSQGYTGELFF. The J gene is TRBJ2-2, the V gene TRBV5-1, with D perhaps matching TRBD1 (6 bases). V lost 0 bases and J lost 3, with 12 bases in between. CDR1 and CDR2 from the germline V gene are SGHRS and YFSETQ. The CDR3 runs to 16 residues.

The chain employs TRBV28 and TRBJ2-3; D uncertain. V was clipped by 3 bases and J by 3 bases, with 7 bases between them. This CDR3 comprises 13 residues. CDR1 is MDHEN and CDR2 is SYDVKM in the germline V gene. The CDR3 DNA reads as TGTGCCAGCAGTTTCCGTTTTACAGATACGCAGTATTTT. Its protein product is CASSFRFTDTQYF.

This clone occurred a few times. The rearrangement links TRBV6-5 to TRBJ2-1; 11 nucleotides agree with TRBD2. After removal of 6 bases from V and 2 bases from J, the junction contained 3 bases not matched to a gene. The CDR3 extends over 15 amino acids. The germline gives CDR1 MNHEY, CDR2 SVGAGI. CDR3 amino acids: CASRLAGGPYNEQFF. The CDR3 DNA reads TGTGCCAGCAGATTAGCGGGAGGGCCCTACAATGAGCAGTTCTTC.

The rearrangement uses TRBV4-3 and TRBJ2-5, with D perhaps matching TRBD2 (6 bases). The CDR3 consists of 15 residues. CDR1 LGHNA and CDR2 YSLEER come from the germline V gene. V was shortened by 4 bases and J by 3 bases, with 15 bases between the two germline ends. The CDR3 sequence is CASSLGISGEETQYF. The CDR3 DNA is TGCGCCAGCAGCCTAGGGATTAGCGGTGAAGAGACCCAGTACTTC.

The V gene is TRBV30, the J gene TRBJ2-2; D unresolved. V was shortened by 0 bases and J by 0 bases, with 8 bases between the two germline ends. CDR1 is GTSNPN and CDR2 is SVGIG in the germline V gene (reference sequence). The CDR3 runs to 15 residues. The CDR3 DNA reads TGTGCCTGGAGTGTGGGCTCTACGAACACCGGGGAGCTGTTTTTT. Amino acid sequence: CAWSVGSTNTGELFF.

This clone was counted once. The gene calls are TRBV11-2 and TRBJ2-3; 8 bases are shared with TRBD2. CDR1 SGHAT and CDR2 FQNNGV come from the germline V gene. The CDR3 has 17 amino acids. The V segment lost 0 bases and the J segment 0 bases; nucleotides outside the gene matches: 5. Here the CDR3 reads CASSLERGAGSTDTQYF. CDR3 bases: TGTGCCAGCAGCTTAGAGCGGGGGGCGGGTAGCACAGATACGCAGTATTTT.

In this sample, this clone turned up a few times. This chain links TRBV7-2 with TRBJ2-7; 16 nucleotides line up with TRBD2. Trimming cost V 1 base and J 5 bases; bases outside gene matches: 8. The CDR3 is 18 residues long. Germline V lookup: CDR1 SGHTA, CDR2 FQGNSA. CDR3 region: CASSLVGGLAGGPNEQYF. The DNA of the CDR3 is TGTGCCAGCAGCTTAGTGGGGGGACTAGCGGGGGGGCCTAACGAGCAGTACTTC.

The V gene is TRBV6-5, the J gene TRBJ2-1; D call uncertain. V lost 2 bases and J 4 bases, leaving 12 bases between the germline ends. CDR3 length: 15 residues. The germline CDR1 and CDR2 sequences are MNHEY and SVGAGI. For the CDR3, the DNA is TGTGCCAGCAGTTACGAGCGAGAGATATACAATGAGCAGTTCTTC. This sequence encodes CASSYEREIYNEQFF.

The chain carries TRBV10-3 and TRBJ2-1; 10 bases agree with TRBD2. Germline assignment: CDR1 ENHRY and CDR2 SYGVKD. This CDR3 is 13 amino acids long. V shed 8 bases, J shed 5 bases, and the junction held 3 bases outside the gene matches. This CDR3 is CAIVSGRDNEQFF. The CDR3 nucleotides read TGTGCCATCGTGAGCGGGAGGGACAATGAGCAGTTCTTC.

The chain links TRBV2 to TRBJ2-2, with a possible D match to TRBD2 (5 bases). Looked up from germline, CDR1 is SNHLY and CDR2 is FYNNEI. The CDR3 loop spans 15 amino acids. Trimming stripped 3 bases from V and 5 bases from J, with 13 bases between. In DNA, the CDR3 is TGTGCCAGCAGTGAGTCGACCCGAGGGACCGGGGAGCTGTTTTTT. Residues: CASSESTRGTGELFF. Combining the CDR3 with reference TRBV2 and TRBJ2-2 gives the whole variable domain EPEVTQTPSHQVTQMGQEVILRCVPISNHLYFYWYRQILGQKVEFLVSFYNNEISEKSEIFDDQFSVERPDGSNFTLKIRSTKLEDSAMYFCASSESTRGTGELFFGEGSRLTVL.

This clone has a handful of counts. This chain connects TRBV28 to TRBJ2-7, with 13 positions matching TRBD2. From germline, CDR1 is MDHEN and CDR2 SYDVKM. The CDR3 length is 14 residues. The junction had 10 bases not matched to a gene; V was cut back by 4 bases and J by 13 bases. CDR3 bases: TGTGCCAGCAGTTCTCCGGGACTAGCGGGGAGGGGTTACTTC. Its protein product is CASSSPGLAGRGYF.

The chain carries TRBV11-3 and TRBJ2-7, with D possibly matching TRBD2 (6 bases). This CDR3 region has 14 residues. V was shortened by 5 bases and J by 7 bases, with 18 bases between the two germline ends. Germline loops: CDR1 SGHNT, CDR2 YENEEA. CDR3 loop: CASSLTDPAGEQYF. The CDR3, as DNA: TGTGCCAGCAGCCTTACGGACCCGGCGGGAGAGCAGTACTTC.

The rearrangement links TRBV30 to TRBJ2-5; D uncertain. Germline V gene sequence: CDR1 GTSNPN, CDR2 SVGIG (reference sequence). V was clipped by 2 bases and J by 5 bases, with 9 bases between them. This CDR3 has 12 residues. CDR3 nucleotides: TGTGCCTGGAGTTCCAAGACTGAGACCCAGTACTTC. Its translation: CAWSSKTETQYF. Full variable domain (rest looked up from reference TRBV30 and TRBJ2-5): SQTIHQWPATLVQPVGSPLSLECTVEGTSNPNLYWYRQAAGRGLQLLFYSVGIGQISSEVPQNLSASRPQDRQFILSSKKLLLSDSGFYLCAWSSKTETQYFGPGTRLLVL.

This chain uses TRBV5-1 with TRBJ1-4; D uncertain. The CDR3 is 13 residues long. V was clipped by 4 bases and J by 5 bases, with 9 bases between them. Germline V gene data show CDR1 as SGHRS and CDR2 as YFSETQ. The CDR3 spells CASSTSENEKLFF. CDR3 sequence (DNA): TGCGCCAGCAGCACAAGTGAAAATGAAAAACTGTTTTTT.

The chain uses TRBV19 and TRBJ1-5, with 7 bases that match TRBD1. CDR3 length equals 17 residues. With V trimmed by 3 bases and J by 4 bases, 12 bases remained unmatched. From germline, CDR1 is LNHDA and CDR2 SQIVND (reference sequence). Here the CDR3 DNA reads TGTGCCAGTAGTATTGTTTATGGGCAGGGGGAGAATCAGCCCCAGCATTTT. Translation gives CASSIVYGQGENQPQHF.

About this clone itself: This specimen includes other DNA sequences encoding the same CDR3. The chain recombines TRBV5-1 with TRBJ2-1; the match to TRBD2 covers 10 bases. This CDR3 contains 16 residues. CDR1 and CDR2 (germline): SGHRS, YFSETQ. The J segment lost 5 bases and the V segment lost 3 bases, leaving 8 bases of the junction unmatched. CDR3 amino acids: CASSYTGLAGDNEQFF. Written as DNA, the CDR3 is TGCGCCAGCAGCTATACAGGGCTAGCGGGGGACAATGAGCAGTTCTTC.

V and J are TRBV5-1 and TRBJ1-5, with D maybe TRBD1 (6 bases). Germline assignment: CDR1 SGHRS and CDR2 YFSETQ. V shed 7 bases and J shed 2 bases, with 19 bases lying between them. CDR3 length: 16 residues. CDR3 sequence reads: CASGPPLQGCNQPQHF. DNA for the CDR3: TGCGCCAGCGGACCCCCACTACAGGGATGCAATCAGCCCCAGCATTTT.

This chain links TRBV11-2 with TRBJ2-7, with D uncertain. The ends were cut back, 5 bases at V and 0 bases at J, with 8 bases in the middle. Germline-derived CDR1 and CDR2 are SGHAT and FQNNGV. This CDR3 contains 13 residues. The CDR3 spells CASSDFTSYEQYF. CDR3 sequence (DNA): TGTGCCAGCAGCGACTTTACCTCCTACGAGCAGTACTTC.

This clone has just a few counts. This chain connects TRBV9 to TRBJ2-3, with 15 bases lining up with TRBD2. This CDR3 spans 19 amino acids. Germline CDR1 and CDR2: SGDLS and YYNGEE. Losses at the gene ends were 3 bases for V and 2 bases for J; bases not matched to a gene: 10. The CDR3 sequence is CASSAGLAGGPALTDTQYF. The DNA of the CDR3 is TGTGCCAGCAGCGCCGGACTAGCGGGAGGGCCTGCCCTCACAGATACGCAGTATTTT.

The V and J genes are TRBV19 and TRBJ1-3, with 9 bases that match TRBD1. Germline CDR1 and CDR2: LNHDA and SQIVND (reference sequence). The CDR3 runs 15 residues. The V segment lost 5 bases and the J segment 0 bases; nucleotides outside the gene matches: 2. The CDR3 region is CASSGQGYSGNTIYF. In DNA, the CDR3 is TGTGCCAGTAGTGGACAGGGGTACTCTGGAAACACCATATATTTT.

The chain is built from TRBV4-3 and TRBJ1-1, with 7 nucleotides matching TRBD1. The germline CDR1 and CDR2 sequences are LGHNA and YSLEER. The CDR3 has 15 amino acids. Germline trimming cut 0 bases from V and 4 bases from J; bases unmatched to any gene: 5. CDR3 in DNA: TGCGCCAGCAGCCAAGATCGAGGGGGCGGCACTGAAGCTTTCTTT. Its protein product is CASSQDRGGGTEAFF.

CDR3 in amino acids: CASSAVETQYF. The CDR3 nucleotides are TGTGCCAGCAGTGCGGTGGAGACCCAGTACTTC. The chain recombines TRBV2 with TRBJ2-5; no definite D call. The ends were cut back, 4 bases at V and 5 bases at J, with 5 bases in the middle. CDR1 is SNHLY and CDR2 is FYNNEI in the germline V gene. This CDR3 spans 11 amino acids.

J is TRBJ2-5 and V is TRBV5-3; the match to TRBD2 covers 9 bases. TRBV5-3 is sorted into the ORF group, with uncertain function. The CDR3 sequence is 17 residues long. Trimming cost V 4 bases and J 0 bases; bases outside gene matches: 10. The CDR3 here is CARSQGLALLYQETQYF. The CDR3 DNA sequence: TGTGCCAGAAGCCAGGGACTAGCCTTACTGTACCAAGAGACCCAGTACTTC.